The clone carrying this T cell receptor beta chain showed up just a few times. The record originates from a study of beta chain features in type 1 diabetes. The germline V and J ends were trimmed by 0 bases and 2 bases, with 15 bases remaining between them. Germline CDR1 and CDR2: SGHRS and YFSETQ. This CDR3 region has 16 residues. Of the isolated RNA, all was reverse transcribed, and so the sequenced material was expressed TCRB transcripts. Here immunoSEQ multiplex PCR was the method, and the copy in TCRdb shows in-frame clones only, minus some. The data hold roughly 350,000 clones, with roughly 9.6% observed a single time.

V gene TRBV5-1 combines with J gene TRBJ2-7; weak D call: TRBD2 (5 bases). The sequencing input was naive CD4+ T cells from blood. This receptor was identified in a woman in her twenties or thirties in good health. The CDR3 region is CASSLELGLYPYEQYF. CDR3 coding DNA: TGCGCCAGCAGCTTGGAACTAGGGCTATATCCCTACGAGCAGTACTTC.